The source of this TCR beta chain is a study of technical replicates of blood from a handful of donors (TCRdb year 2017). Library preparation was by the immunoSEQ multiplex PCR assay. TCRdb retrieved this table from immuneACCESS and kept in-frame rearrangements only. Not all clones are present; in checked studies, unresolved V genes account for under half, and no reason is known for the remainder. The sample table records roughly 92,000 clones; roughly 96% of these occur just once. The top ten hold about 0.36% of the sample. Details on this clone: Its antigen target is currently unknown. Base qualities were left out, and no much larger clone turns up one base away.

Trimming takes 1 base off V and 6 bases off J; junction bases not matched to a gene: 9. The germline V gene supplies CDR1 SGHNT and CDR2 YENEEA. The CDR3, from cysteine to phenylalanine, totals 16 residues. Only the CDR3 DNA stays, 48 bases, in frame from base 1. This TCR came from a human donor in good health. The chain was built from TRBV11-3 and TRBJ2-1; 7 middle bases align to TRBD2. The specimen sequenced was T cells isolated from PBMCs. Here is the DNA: TGTGCCAGCAGCTTAGGCTCGGCGGGGGAAACCAATGAGCAGTTCTTC. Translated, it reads CASSLGSAGETNEQFF.